This T cell receptor (beta chain) was profiled in a study of shared clonotypes between healthy human individuals. Looking at the study overall: The people who gave samples were a couple of women and a few men aged 18 to 49.

Remarks on this clone: Its specificity is unknown.

Donors were healthy HIV-negative adults without recently reported acute infections or vaccinations. The study's findings and limits: Represented diversity, genetic and exposure-history alike, was limited by few donors.

This CDR3 comprises 15 residues. Germline values: CDR1 MDHEN, CDR2 SYDVKM. V shed 5 bases, J shed 8 bases, and the junction held 9 bases outside the gene matches. On sorted subsets, replicate PCRs used 200 to 250 ng DNA, or around 30,000 T cell genomes. The data were produced by immunoSEQ multiplex PCR, yet TCRdb's version contains in-frame clones alone and is incomplete. Of some 1 million clones in the sample, around 76% were seen once. The receptor was derived from a young man in good health. The source material was memory CD4+ T cells sorted from blood. Regarding subset: CD45RA-negative fraction. The V gene is TRBV28, the J gene TRBJ1-4; 9 nucleotides line up with TRBD1. The CDR3 DNA reads as TGTGCCAGCAGTGGGGACAGGGCGGTAGGCGAAAAACTGTTTTTT. This codes for CASSGDRAVGEKLFF.